A single sample gave rise to the 24 T cell receptor beta chains below, sequenced in a study of cytomegalovirus exposure and HLA in healthy donors. Both 60 Vbeta primers and 13 Jbeta primers went into the PCR. The repertoire was sequenced with immunoSEQ multiplex PCR; TCRdb's copy has only in-frame clones and lacks some. The sample holds about 160,000 clones; 82% are singletons and the top ten take 7% to 9%. Specimen: PBMCs. These receptors all stem from a male donor in good health and CMV-seropositive.

The V call is TRBV7-8, the J call TRBJ1-5, with D unclear. Deletions cut 5 bases from V and 3 bases from J, with 23 bases between. The CDR3 extends over 18 amino acids. Germline V CDR1 and CDR2: SGHVS, FQNEAQ. In DNA form, the CDR3 reads TGTGCCAGCAGCCCAAATAGCGGGAGACTTATAGTCAATCAGCCCCAGCATTTT. Translating it yields CASSPNSGRLIVNQPQHF.

This chain uses TRBV7-9 with TRBJ2-7, with TRBD1 identical over 7 bases. Germline lookup yields CDR1 SEHNR and CDR2 FQNEAQ (reference sequence). V lost 5 bases and J lost 3; bases outside the gene matches: 16. The CDR3 contains 17 residues. CDR3 sequence reads: CASSKPTGYSIRYEQYF. In nucleotides, the CDR3 is TGTGCCAGCAGCAAACCGACAGGGTACTCAATCCGCTACGAGCAGTACTTC. Full variable domain (remainder filled in from reference TRBV7-9 and TRBJ2-7): DTGVSQNPRHKITKRGQNVTFRCDPISEHNRLYWYRQTLGQGPEFLTYFQNEAQLEKSRLLSDRFSAERPKGSFSTLEIQRTEQGDSAMYLCASSKPTGYSIRYEQYFGPGTRLTVT.

The rearrangement links TRBV5-1 to TRBJ2-2; perhaps TRBD1 as D (6 bases). This CDR3 comprises 15 residues. Germline V gene data show CDR1 as SGHRS and CDR2 as YFSETQ. Trimming took 2 bases from V and 1 from J, leaving 9 bases between them. The CDR3 DNA sequence: TGCGCCAGCAGCTTAACAGGGAAGAACACCGGGGAGCTGTTTTTT. Amino acid sequence: CASSLTGKNTGELFF.

This clone was counted between two and nine times. The rearrangement joins TRBV30 to TRBJ1-3; weak D call: TRBD1 (5 bases). The germline V gene encodes CDR1 GTSNPN and CDR2 SVGIG (reference sequence). The germline V and J ends were trimmed by 2 bases and 2 bases, with 10 bases remaining between them. The CDR3 length is 14 residues. The CDR3 protein is CAWSIGEAGNTIYF. The DNA for the CDR3 is TGTGCCTGGAGTATAGGGGAGGCTGGAAACACCATATATTTT.

The CDR3 reads CASSEFLRTGGYEKLFF. For the CDR3, the DNA is TGTGCCAGCAGTGAATTTCTACGGACAGGGGGATATGAAAAACTGTTTTTT. V is TRBV25-1 and J is TRBJ1-4, with TRBD1 identical over 10 bases. CDR1 is MGHDK, CDR2 SYGVNS, per germline. The trim removed 1 base at V and 6 bases at J, leaving 8 bases unmatched. The length of the CDR3 is 17 residues. Variable domain in full (rest from reference TRBV25-1 and TRBJ1-4): EADIYQTPRYLVIGTGKKITLECSQTMGHDKMYWYQQDPGMELHLIHYSYGVNSTEKGDLSSESTVSRIRTEHFPLTLESARPSHTSQYLCASSEFLRTGGYEKLFFGSGTQLSVL.

V is TRBV18 and J is TRBJ1-2; maybe TRBD1 (6 bases). CDR3 size: 15 residues. Germline loops: CDR1 KGHSH, CDR2 LQKENI. The V gene lost 3 bases and the J gene lost 7 bases, with 18 bases spanning the gap. CDR3: CASSPGTRVPGGYTF. The CDR3, as DNA: TGTGCCAGCTCACCCGGGACACGTGTACCCGGTGGCTACACCTTC.

This rearrangement joins TRBV5-1 to TRBJ2-2; 14 bases map to TRBD2. From germline, CDR1 is SGHRS and CDR2 YFSETQ. The V gene end was trimmed by 4 bases and the J gene end by 3 bases; junction bases not matched to a gene: 8. This CDR3 is built from 18 residues. The CDR3 nucleotides are TGCGCCAGCAGCCCCGGGACTAGCGGGGGAATGTACACCGGGGAGCTGTTTTTT. It specifies CASSPGTSGGMYTGELFF.

The chain couples TRBV4-3 to TRBJ2-1; 8 bases agree with TRBD2. The V segment lost 4 bases and the J segment 4 bases; nucleotides outside the gene matches: 9. This CDR3 is 16 amino acids long. Germline CDR1 and CDR2: LGHNA and YSLEER. The CDR3 sequence: CASSRLRAGGYNEQFF. As DNA, the CDR3 is TGCGCCAGCAGCCGCCTAAGGGCGGGGGGTTACAATGAGCAGTTCTTC.

The chain uses TRBV6-1 and TRBJ2-5; D possibly corresponds to TRBD2 (5 bases). Deletions cut 1 base from V and 7 bases from J, with 7 bases between. The length of the CDR3 is 12 residues. Germline CDR1 is MNHNS and CDR2 is SASEGT. The DNA of the CDR3 is TGTGCCAGCAGTGAAGTCGGGGTGACCCAGTACTTC. Its protein product is CASSEVGVTQYF.

The rearrangement links TRBV19 to TRBJ2-1; D might be TRBD2 (5 bases). The CDR3 is 12 residues long. The V and J ends lost 7 bases and 3 bases respectively, with 7 bases between them. The germline CDR1 and CDR2 sequences are LNHDA and SQIVND (reference sequence). The CDR3 nucleotides read TGTGCCAGTACCGAGGGCTACAATGAGCAGTTCTTC. Translating gives CASTEGYNEQFF.

This chain uses TRBV5-6 with TRBJ1-2; 7 bases fit TRBD1. Trimming removed 7 bases from V and 1 base from J; junction bases left unmatched: 7. The germline CDR1 and CDR2 sequences are SGHDT and YYEEEE. This CDR3 region has 14 residues. The CDR3, as DNA: TGTGCCAGCCGGCTGGACAGGCTTAACTATGGCTACACCTTC. This gives the protein CASRLDRLNYGYTF.

The V gene is TRBV6-1, the J gene TRBJ1-2; weak D call: TRBD1 (6 bases). Germline CDR1 is MNHNS and CDR2 is SASEGT. The CDR3 extends over 14 amino acids. V was pared by 4 bases and J by 3 bases, with 12 bases between. CDR3 amino acids: CASSGMQGYYGYTF. The CDR3 bases are TGTGCCAGCAGTGGTATGCAGGGGTACTATGGCTACACCTTC.

The V gene is TRBV14, the J gene TRBJ1-4, with 11 bases identical to TRBD1. Unmatched junction bases numbered 7, after V lost 0 bases and J lost 7 bases. In germline, CDR1 is SGHDN, CDR2 FVKESK. This CDR3 contains 17 residues. CDR3 sequence reads: CASSQDLGQGAREKLFF. CDR3 DNA sequence: TGTGCCAGCAGCCAAGACCTTGGACAGGGGGCGCGTGAAAAACTGTTTTTT.

The chain uses TRBV5-5 and TRBJ1-1; TRBD1 matches at 7 bases. Germline V gene data show CDR1 as SGHKS and CDR2 as YYEKEE (reference sequence). The CDR3 is 15 residues long. The trim removed 4 bases at V and 6 bases at J, leaving 12 bases unmatched. The CDR3 here is CASSVGLRQGAEAFF. The CDR3 DNA reads TGTGCCAGCAGCGTTGGTTTAAGACAGGGCGCTGAAGCTTTCTTT. Full variable domain (remainder filled in from reference TRBV5-5 and TRBJ1-1): DAGVTQSPTHLIKTRGQQVTLRCSPISGHKSVSWYQQVLGQGPQFIFQYYEKEERGRGNFPDRFSARQFPNYSSELNVNALLLGDSALYLCASSVGLRQGAEAFFGQGTRLTVV.

The chain combines TRBV25-1 with TRBJ2-7; tentatively, D is TRBD1 (6 bases). Between the trimmed V and J ends, which lost 5 bases and 5 bases, there was a span of 16 bases. The germline V gene encodes CDR1 MGHDK and CDR2 SYGVNS. The length of the CDR3 is 14 residues. CDR3 in DNA: TGTGCCAGCAGTTGGGGCAGGGGATCGGACGAGCAGTACTTC. Translation: CASSWGRGSDEQYF.

This clone was seen a few times. This chain links TRBV13 with TRBJ2-1, with 10 bases fitting TRBD2. The V gene end was trimmed by 4 bases and the J gene end by 4 bases; junction bases not matched to a gene: 10. Per the germline V gene, CDR1 is PRHDT and CDR2 is FYEKMQ (reference sequence). The CDR3 is 17 amino acids. The CDR3 nucleotides are TGTGCCAGCAGCTCCTCTAGCGGGAGAATGGGGTACAATGAGCAGTTCTTC. It yields the protein CASSSSSGRMGYNEQFF. The full variable domain, its missing parts supplied by reference TRBV13 and TRBJ2-1, is AAGVIQSPRHLIKEKRETATLKCYPIPRHDTVYWYQQGPGQDPQFLISFYEKMQSDKGSIPDRFSAQQFSDYHSELNMSSLELGDSALYFCASSSSSGRMGYNEQFFGPGTRLTVL.

The chain is built from TRBV7-2 and TRBJ2-5; tentative D call: TRBD1 (5 bases). V lost 1 base, J lost 4 bases, and 13 bases lay in between. CDR1 and CDR2 from the germline V gene are SGHTA and FQGNSA. This CDR3 spans 15 amino acids. The CDR3 sequence is CASSLVIDRAETQYF. The CDR3, as DNA: TGTGCCAGCAGCTTAGTAATCGACAGAGCAGAGACCCAGTACTTC.

V is TRBV19 and J is TRBJ2-1; a weak D match, TRBD2 (7 bases). Germline CDR1 LNHDA, CDR2 SQIVND (reference sequence). Trimming removed 1 base from V and 8 bases from J, with 12 bases in between. The CDR3 totals 14 residues. Here the CDR3 reads CASSIVGGEDEQFF. The CDR3 region has the DNA TGTGCCAGTAGTATAGTAGGGGGGGAGGATGAGCAGTTCTTC.

The rearrangement joins TRBV6-5 to TRBJ1-2; D uncertain. CDR3 length equals 13 residues. Germline lookup yields CDR1 MNHEY and CDR2 SVGAGI. The V end was cut by 7 bases, the J end by 6 bases, with 15 bases between. The CDR3 DNA sequence: TGTGCCAGCAAGGCGTCGGCGGGGAATGGCTACACCTTC. As protein: CASKASAGNGYTF.

The chain combines TRBV5-1 with TRBJ1-2; D unclear. Germline CDR1 and CDR2: SGHRS and YFSETQ. V shed 0 bases and J shed 8 bases, with 14 bases lying between them. There are 14 residues in the CDR3. CDR3 in amino acids: CASSLERGAGGYTF. The CDR3 nucleotides are TGCGCCAGCAGCTTGGAGCGGGGTGCTGGCGGCTACACCTTC.

This clone was detected once. The chain employs TRBV30 and TRBJ1-4; 7 bases fit TRBD1. With 5 bases clipped from V and 7 bases from J, the junction kept 7 bases outside the gene matches. This CDR3 contains 13 residues. Germline V CDR1 and CDR2: GTSNPN, SVGIG (reference sequence). The CDR3 coding sequence is TGTGCCTGGGACAGACAGGGCGCTGAAAAACTGTTTTTT. This codes for CAWDRQGAEKLFF.

The rearrangement uses TRBV7-2 and TRBJ1-2, with 10 bases lining up with TRBD1. This CDR3 is built from 14 residues. Germline V gives CDR1 SGHTA, CDR2 FQGNSA. V was pared by 5 bases and J by 8 bases, with 8 bases of the junction left unmatched. CDR3 nucleotide sequence: TGTGCCAGCAGCGTCGACAGGGGGCGCGGAGGCTACACCTTC. It specifies CASSVDRGRGGYTF.

This chain connects TRBV7-6 to TRBJ2-1; 9 nucleotides agree with TRBD2. V lost 6 bases to trimming and J lost 4 bases; unmatched junction nucleotides: 7. This CDR3 has 15 residues. Germline V gene lookup returns CDR1 SGHVS and CDR2 FNYEAQ. The CDR3 is CASRLSSGAYNEQFF. The CDR3 DNA reads as TGTGCCAGCAGACTTTCTAGCGGGGCATACAATGAGCAGTTCTTC.

J is TRBJ2-7 and V is TRBV2; the D gene is possibly TRBD1 (5 bases). V was shortened by 4 bases and J by 1 base, with 5 bases between the two germline ends. This CDR3 region has 12 residues. Looked up from germline, CDR1 is SNHLY and CDR2 is FYNNEI. The DNA for the CDR3 is TGTGCCAGCAGTGGACAGTCCTACGAGCAGTACTTC. Protein: CASSGQSYEQYF.